Presented here are 6 T cell receptor beta chains from one specimen sequenced in a study of blood T cells in healthy people across ages. Sample-barcoded 5' priming and a J-beta primer mix drove a second PCR of 7 to 11 cycles. TCRdb re-analysed the 5' RACE reads in MiXCR, keeping a single row per CDR3 protein. This table holds around 800,000 distinct CDR3 sequences, under 80% found once. The sample comprised blood. The receptors shown here come from a man aged 25 to 45 in good health.

This chain uses TRBV29-1 with TRBJ2-2; 8 nucleotides line up with TRBD2. This CDR3 contains 16 residues. V shed 1 base, J shed 4 bases, and the junction held 8 bases outside the gene matches. CDR1 is SQVTM, CDR2 ANQGSEA, per germline. The CDR3 spells CSVEAGRGALTGELFF. CDR3 coding DNA: TGCAGCGTTGAAGCGGGGCGGGGGGCCCTCACCGGGGAGCTGTTTTTT.

Many counts were recorded for this clonotype. The chain joins TRBV19 to TRBJ2-6; no firm D call. The CDR3 sequence is 15 residues long. Germline CDR1 is LNHDA and CDR2 is SQIVND (reference sequence). V lost 5 bases, J lost 4 bases, and 12 bases lay in between. This CDR3 reads CASSSLPVGANVLTF. CDR3 in DNA: TGTGCCAGTAGTTCCCTTCCCGTGGGGGCCAACGTCCTGACTTTC.

CDR3 nucleotide sequence: TGTGCCAGCAGCTTTATGTGGGGGGGGAACAATGAGCAGTTCTTC. It is translated as CASSFMWGGNNEQFF. The V call is TRBV7-9, the J call TRBJ2-1; 7 nucleotides match TRBD2. The CDR3 spans 15 residues. After removal of 3 bases from V and 5 bases from J, the junction contained 7 bases not matched to a gene. From germline, CDR1 is SEHNR and CDR2 FQNEAQ (reference sequence).

The V call is TRBV20-1, the J call TRBJ1-4; D ambiguous. CDR1 and CDR2 from the germline V gene are DFQATT and SNEGSKA (reference sequence). V was pared by 4 bases and J by 6 bases, with 12 bases between. The CDR3 runs to 13 residues. The chain's CDR3 is CSANVPTYEKLFF. In nucleotides, the CDR3 is TGCAGTGCTAATGTTCCAACGTATGAAAAACTGTTTTTT.

The chain is built from TRBV28 and TRBJ2-3; 11 bases are shared with TRBD1. The CDR3 spans 17 residues. The germline V gene encodes CDR1 MDHEN and CDR2 SYDVKM. Trimming took 3 bases from V and 3 from J; bases not matched to a gene: 8. CDR3 amino acids: CASSLPADRGPTDTQYF. In nucleotides, the CDR3 is TGTGCCAGCAGTTTGCCGGCGGACAGGGGGCCGACAGATACGCAGTATTTT.

The chain links TRBV12-3 or TRBV12-4 to TRBJ2-2, with 8 bases identical to TRBD1. The trim removed 4 bases at V and 2 bases at J, leaving 3 bases unmatched. The CDR3 loop spans 15 amino acids. CDR3 in DNA: TGTGCCAGCAGTTATGGACAGGGCAACACCGGGGAGCTGTTTTTT. Its translation is CASSYGQGNTGELFF.